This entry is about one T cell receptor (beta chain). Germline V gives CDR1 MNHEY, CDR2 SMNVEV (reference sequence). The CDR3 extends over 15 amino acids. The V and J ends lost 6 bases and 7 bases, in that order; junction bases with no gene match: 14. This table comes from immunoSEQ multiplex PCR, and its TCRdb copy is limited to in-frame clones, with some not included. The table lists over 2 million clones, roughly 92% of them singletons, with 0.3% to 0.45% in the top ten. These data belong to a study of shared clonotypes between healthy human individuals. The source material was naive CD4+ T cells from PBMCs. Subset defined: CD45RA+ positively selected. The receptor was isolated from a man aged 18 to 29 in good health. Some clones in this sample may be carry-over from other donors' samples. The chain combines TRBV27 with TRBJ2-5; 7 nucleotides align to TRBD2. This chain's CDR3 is CASREDPYTGGTQYF. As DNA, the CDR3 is TGTGCCAGCAGAGAGGACCCCTACACGGGGGGGACCCAGTACTTC.